Below are 23 T cell receptor beta chains sequenced from a single sample in a study of T cell repertoires in cytomegalovirus infection. MiXCR, run by TCRdb on the reads, gives a single entry per CDR3 protein. The data contain about 490,000 distinct CDR3 sequences, about a quarter of them singletons. Sequencing was done on a sample of PBMCs. The receptor set was obtained from a human donor in good health (CMV status not recorded). Some clones in this sample may be carry-over from other donors' samples.

The rearrangement joins TRBV6-2 or TRBV6-3 to TRBJ2-1, with 12 bases fitting TRBD2. V was clipped by 0 bases and J by 6 bases; unmatched bases: 3. The CDR3 spans 16 residues. Germline-derived CDR1 and CDR2 are MNHEY and SVGEGT. The CDR3: CASSYSRLAGANEQFF. CDR3 nucleotides: TGTGCCAGCAGTTACTCCCGACTAGCGGGAGCCAATGAGCAGTTCTTC.

There are a few counts of this clonotype. V and J are TRBV27 and TRBJ2-1; 7 bases are shared with TRBD1. The CDR3 has 15 amino acids. Germline lookup yields CDR1 MNHEY and CDR2 SMNVEV (reference sequence). The trim removed 5 bases at V and 7 bases at J, leaving 11 bases unmatched. The CDR3 region is CASSPTRQGRNEQFF. The CDR3 nucleotides are TGTGCCAGCAGTCCGACCCGACAGGGAAGGAATGAGCAGTTCTTC.

This clonotype was detected a few times. V and J are TRBV23-1 and TRBJ2-7; 13 bases line up with TRBD2. TRBV23-1 is an open reading frame whose function is uncertain. The trim removed 11 bases at V and 7 bases at J, leaving 20 bases unmatched. The CDR3 length is 17 residues. The CDR3 nucleotides are TGCGCCTACTGTAGGACTCCGGGACTAGCGGGACAGTTTGAGCAGTACTTC. Its translation: CAYCRTPGLAGQFEQYF.

The chain is built from TRBV7-9 and TRBJ2-6; the match to TRBD2 covers 8 bases. Trimming at V came to 2 bases and at J to 3 bases, leaving 9 bases not matched to a gene. The CDR3 extends over 18 amino acids. The germline V gene has CDR1 SEHNR and CDR2 FQNEAQ (reference sequence). CDR3 sequence (DNA): TGTGCCAGCAGCTTAAAGGGCCGGGAGGGCCTTGGGGCCAACGTCCTGACTTTC. It translates to CASSLKGREGLGANVLTF.

In this sample, this clonotype turned up a few times. V and J are TRBV6-2 or TRBV6-3 and TRBJ2-6; D call uncertain. Germline lookup yields CDR1 MNHEY and CDR2 SVGEGT. This CDR3 is built from 18 residues. V dropped 0 bases and J dropped 0 bases, with 12 bases sitting between them. CDR3 nucleotide sequence: TGTGCCAGCAGTTACTCCAAACTACTGAGCTCTGGGGCCAACGTCCTGACTTTC. Translation gives CASSYSKLLSSGANVLTF.

The rearrangement joins TRBV19 to TRBJ2-4; tentative D call: TRBD1 (6 bases). V lost 6 bases and J lost 13, with 16 bases in between. Germline V gene sequence: CDR1 LNHDA, CDR2 SQIVND (reference sequence). This CDR3 spans 12 amino acids. Written as DNA, the CDR3 is TGTGCCAGTAGACCTAACAGGGACGTCCAGTACTTC. Its translation: CASRPNRDVQYF.

This clonotype was seen a few times. The chain is built from TRBV28 and TRBJ2-7; D tentatively fits TRBD1 or TRBD2 (5 bases each). CDR3 length: 13 residues. Germline assignment: CDR1 MDHEN and CDR2 SYDVKM. Trimming cost V 2 bases and J 7 bases, with 12 bases left between them. CDR3 in DNA: TGTGCCAGCAGTTTAGGGACGTTCGGTGAGCAGTACTTC. Protein product: CASSLGTFGEQYF.

This clonotype turned up a few times. V is TRBV28 and J is TRBJ2-3; TRBD2 might be the D (6 bases). The CDR3 length is 17 residues. V dropped 8 bases and J dropped 0 bases, with 21 bases sitting between them. Germline V gene lookup returns CDR1 MDHEN and CDR2 SYDVKM. Here the CDR3 reads CASLGRREPASTDTQYF. Here the CDR3 DNA reads TGTGCCAGCCTTGGGAGGAGGGAACCCGCTAGCACAGATACGCAGTATTTT. Filled out from reference TRBV28 and TRBJ2-3, the complete variable domain reads DVKVTQSSRYLVKRTGEKVFLECVQDMDHENMFWYRQDPGLGLRLIYFSYDVKMKEKGDIPEGYSVSREKKERFSLILESASTNQTSMYLCASLGRREPASTDTQYFGPGTRLTVL.

This clonotype was detected many times. The gene calls are TRBV7-2 and TRBJ1-2; 7 positions match TRBD1. Per the germline V gene, CDR1 is SGHTA and CDR2 is FQGNSA. This CDR3 spans 13 amino acids. V was pared by 5 bases and J by 3 bases, with 3 bases of the junction left unmatched. In DNA form, the CDR3 reads TGTGCCAGCAGCAGGGACAGCTACTATGGCTACACCTTC. This codes for CASSRDSYYGYTF.

This clonotype was recorded a few times. The genes are TRBV7-9 and TRBJ2-6; 10 nucleotides line up with TRBD2. V gave up 9 bases and J gave up 0 bases; unmatched junction bases: 5. CDR1 is SEHNR, CDR2 FQNEAQ, per germline (reference sequence). The CDR3 consists of 16 residues. In DNA form, the CDR3 reads TGTGCCAGTACTAGCGGGGCAAGCTCTGGGGCCAACGTCCTGACTTTC. Its protein is CASTSGASSGANVLTF.

The chain has TRBV7-2 and TRBJ1-1; D is unresolved. There are 15 residues in the CDR3. V lost 1 base, J lost 3 bases, and 12 bases lay in between. The germline gives CDR1 SGHTA, CDR2 FQGNSA. The CDR3 DNA is TGTGCCAGCAGCTTAGAGGTGGGTCGAGACACTGAAGCTTTCTTT. This sequence encodes CASSLEVGRDTEAFF.

The chain has TRBV4-1 and TRBJ1-2; 7 bases align to TRBD1. The CDR3 extends over 16 amino acids. Germline lookup yields CDR1 MGHRA and CDR2 YSYEKL. V gave up 0 bases and J gave up 4 bases; unmatched junction bases: 8. CDR3 in amino acids: CASSQDLSTGRYGYTF. CDR3 nucleotides: TGCGCCAGCAGCCAAGATCTATCGACAGGGCGCTATGGCTACACCTTC.

The V and J genes are TRBV6-5 and TRBJ1-1; TRBD1 agrees at 7 bases. CDR1 is MNHEY and CDR2 is SVGAGI in the germline V gene. CDR3 length equals 14 residues. J was trimmed by 4 bases and V by 6 bases; bases with no gene match: 8. The DNA of the CDR3 is TGTGCCAGCAGCCGAACAGGGGATACCACTGAAGCTTTCTTT. Its translation is CASSRTGDTTEAFF.

V is TRBV12-3 or TRBV12-4 and J is TRBJ1-1, with D unclear. Trimming pared 5 bases from V and 1 base from J, leaving 8 bases between. This CDR3 has 13 residues. CDR3 sequence reads: CASSPPQNTEAFF. CDR3 nucleotide sequence: TGTGCCAGCAGTCCCCCTCAGAACACTGAAGCTTTCTTT.

The genes are TRBV7-2 and TRBJ2-5, with a tentative D call TRBD1 (6 bases). Per the germline V gene, CDR1 is SGHTA and CDR2 is FQGNSA. With 4 bases removed from V and 5 bases from J, the gap between germline ends came to 17 bases. The CDR3 is 15 residues long. The CDR3 region is CASSSGTGLGETQYF. CDR3 DNA: TGTGCCAGCAGCTCCGGTACAGGGTTGGGGGAGACCCAGTACTTC.

In its sample, this clonotype was seen many times. The V call is TRBV7-2, the J call TRBJ1-4; D not resolved. V was clipped by 3 bases and J by 6 bases, with 11 bases between them. Germline CDR1 and CDR2: SGHTA and FQGNSA. The CDR3 has 14 amino acids. The CDR3 sequence is CASSFSENDEKLFF. The CDR3 nucleotides are TGTGCCAGCAGCTTCAGTGAGAATGATGAAAAACTGTTTTTT.

This clonotype has just a few counts. This sequence joins TRBV29-1 and TRBJ1-1; D remains unclear. With 1 base removed from V and 4 bases from J, the gap between germline ends came to 10 bases. Germline assignment: CDR1 SQVTM and CDR2 ANQGSEA. The CDR3 is 13 residues long. The CDR3 DNA reads TGCAGCGTTGAAGTAGGGTCGGGCACTGAAGCTTTCTTT. It specifies CSVEVGSGTEAFF.

V usage is TRBV29-1 and J usage is TRBJ2-4, with 7 bases matching TRBD2. The CDR3 length is 13 residues. In germline, CDR1 is SQVTM, CDR2 ANQGSEA. V lost 4 bases to trimming and J lost 5 bases; unmatched junction nucleotides: 5. CDR3 in DNA: TGCAGCGTTGCCAGCGGGAACCAAAACATTCAGTACTTC. It translates to CSVASGNQNIQYF. Looking up the rest from reference TRBV29-1 and TRBJ2-4 gives the full variable domain: SAVISQKPSRDICQRGTSLTIQCQVDSQVTMMFWYRQQPGQSLTLIATANQGSEATYESGFVIDKFPISRPNLTFSTLTVSNMSPEDSSIYLCSVASGNQNIQYFGAGTRLSVL.

This clonotype has more than one count but fewer than ten. The rearrangement links TRBV19 to TRBJ2-3; TRBD2 matches 7 bases. CDR3 size: 17 residues. CDR1 is LNHDA, CDR2 SQIVND, per germline (reference sequence). With 6 bases clipped from V and 3 bases from J, the junction kept 15 bases outside the gene matches. This chain's CDR3 is CASSPFLAVGGTDTQYF. The CDR3 DNA reads as TGTGCCAGTAGCCCTTTCCTAGCGGTCGGAGGTACAGATACGCAGTATTTT.

This chain links TRBV28 with TRBJ2-7; TRBD2 aligns across 7 bases. Germline V CDR1 and CDR2: MDHEN, SYDVKM. Trimming at V came to 7 bases and at J to 0 bases, leaving 6 bases not matched to a gene. This CDR3 is built from 14 residues. Here the CDR3 DNA reads TGTGCCAGCACCCCGGGGGGTTTCTCCTACGAGCAGTACTTC. Translated: CASTPGGFSYEQYF. The full variable domain, rest sourced from reference TRBV28 and TRBJ2-7, is DVKVTQSSRYLVKRTGEKVFLECVQDMDHENMFWYRQDPGLGLRLIYFSYDVKMKEKGDIPEGYSVSREKKERFSLILESASTNQTSMYLCASTPGGFSYEQYFGPGTRLTVT.

The rearrangement links TRBV7-9 to TRBJ2-5; 9 bases fit TRBD1. Germline V lookup: CDR1 SEHNR, CDR2 FQNEAQ (reference sequence). The CDR3 is made up of 14 amino acids. The V segment lost 4 bases and the J segment 4 bases; nucleotides outside the gene matches: 4. In DNA, the CDR3 is TGTGCCAGCAGCTATTGGACAGGGGCAGAGACCCAGTACTTC. Protein sequence: CASSYWTGAETQYF.

The chain joins TRBV7-6 to TRBJ1-4, with 9 bases lining up with TRBD1. With 5 bases clipped from V and 4 bases from J, the junction kept 5 bases outside the gene matches. The germline CDR1 and CDR2 sequences are SGHVS and FNYEAQ. The CDR3 contains 15 residues. CDR3 loop: CASSRGTGFNEKLFF. As DNA, the CDR3 is TGTGCCAGCAGCCGTGGGACAGGGTTTAATGAAAAACTGTTTTTT.

This clonotype came up a few times. The chain employs TRBV6-2 or TRBV6-3 and TRBJ2-7; 9 bases are shared with TRBD2. V was clipped by 0 bases and J by 2 bases; unmatched bases: 5. Germline CDR1 MNHEY, CDR2 SVGEGT. CDR3 length equals 16 residues. The CDR3 DNA is TGTGCCAGCAGTTACTCGGGAGCGGGAGGCCCCTACGAGCAGTACGTC. It codes for CASSYSGAGGPYEQYV.